The table lists the clone carrying this T cell receptor (beta chain) with a few counts. Possible read error: a much larger clone is one base away. TCRdb re-called the PCR reads with MiXCR. The table shows 50,000 or so clones, with approximately 20% occurring only once. The source of the sample is a study of metastatic and nonmetastatic thyroid tumors. Study-level information: Repertoires from blood and tumor or nodule tissue of malignant and benign thyroid patients were compared.

None of the patients had undergone any treatment ahead of thyroid surgery. The sequencing input was blood. This TCR was recovered from a male donor with papillary thyroid cancer or a benign thyroid nodule (not recorded which). Some clones in this sample may be carry-over from other donors' samples.

CDR3 sequence: CATSRGSLGTDTQYF. In DNA form, the CDR3 reads TGTGCCACCAGCAGAGGATCGCTTGGCACAGATACGCAGTATTTT. J is TRBJ2-3 and V is TRBV15, with no clear D. Trimming pared 1 base from V and 1 base from J, leaving 9 bases between. The germline V gene has CDR1 LNHNV and CDR2 YYDKDF (reference sequence). The CDR3 totals 15 residues.